This passage covers 6 T cell receptor beta chains from one sample sequenced in a study of T cell repertoires in cytomegalovirus infection (dated by TCRdb to the late 2010s). The treatment or condition label on this specimen signifies: in vitro stimulation with specific CMV peptide epitopes to enrich CMV-specific T cells. The listed sequencing device is Illumina HiSeq 1500. TCRdb took the public reads, trimmed them with fastp at Q25, ran MiXCR for clone calling and kept in-frame beta chains. When rows share a CDR3 protein, they turn into one entry using the most common DNA and genes. The table for this sample lists fewer than 900,000 distinct CDR3 sequences; about 29% of them were counted only once. The top ten clones comprise 10% to 15% of the sample. These TCRs are of unknown antigen specificity. Sequenced material: cultured CD8+ T cells from PBMCs, taken from culture after CMV antigen stimulation. All receptors come from a human donor in good health (CMV status not recorded). Some clones in this sample may be carry-over from other donors' samples.

This clonotype has only one observation. The chain is built from TRBV11-1 and TRBJ2-7; D remains ambiguous. CDR3 length equals 16 residues. V was cut by 5 bases and J by 4 bases, with 21 bases left in between. CDR1 SGHAT and CDR2 FQDESV come from the germline V gene (reference sequence). The CDR3 DNA reads as TGTGCCAGCAGCACCCGGTGGCGAGGCCCTCTATACGAGCAGTACTTC. This encodes CASSTRWRGPLYEQYF. The whole variable domain, remainder taken from reference TRBV11-1 and TRBJ2-7, is EAEVAQSPRYKITEKSQAVAFWCDPISGHATLYWYRQILGQGPELLVQFQDESVVDDSQLPKDRFSAERLKGVDSTLKIQPAELGDSAMYLCASSTRWRGPLYEQYFGPGTRLTVT.

This clonotype was counted at least ten times. This chain links TRBV2 with TRBJ2-1, with 8 bases matching TRBD1. The CDR3 has 14 residues. J was trimmed by 7 bases and V by 5 bases; bases with no gene match: 7. Per germline, CDR1 SNHLY and CDR2 FYNNEI. The CDR3 DNA reads TGTGCCAGCAGTCCCGGGACAGGTTGGAATGAGCAGTTCTTC. This sequence encodes CASSPGTGWNEQFF.

This clonotype was observed a handful of times. V gene TRBV4-1 combines with J gene TRBJ2-3, with D possibly matching TRBD1 (6 bases). The CDR3 loop spans 19 amino acids. V gave up 0 bases and J gave up 2 bases, with 21 bases separating them. Germline CDR1 and CDR2: MGHRA and YSYEKL. CDR3: CASSQDWGQRARSTDTQYF. DNA of the CDR3: TGCGCCAGCAGCCAAGATTGGGGGCAGAGGGCAAGGTCCACAGATACGCAGTATTTT.

The chain uses TRBV14 and TRBJ2-4, with D perhaps matching TRBD1 or TRBD2 (6 bases each). There are 16 residues in the CDR3. Trimming took off 0 bases at V and 0 bases at J, with 9 bases between the two ends. The germline V gene has CDR1 SGHDN and CDR2 FVKESK. The CDR3 loop reads CASSQEGGLAKNIQYF. CDR3 bases: TGTGCCAGCAGCCAAGAAGGGGGGCTAGCCAAAAACATTCAGTACTTC.

A few counts support this clonotype. The rearrangement uses TRBV27 and TRBJ1-2; D might be TRBD1 (5 bases). Germline V gives CDR1 MNHEY, CDR2 SMNVEV (reference sequence). The V gene lost 3 bases and the J gene lost 4 bases, with 15 bases spanning the gap. CDR3 length: 15 amino acids. The CDR3 nucleotides are TGTGCCAGCAGTTTGGGACGGGAGGCCCCCTATGGCTACACCTTC. As protein: CASSLGREAPYGYTF.

There are a few counts of this clonotype. V is TRBV29-1 and J is TRBJ2-2; D assignment may be TRBD1 or TRBD2 (5 bases each). CDR3 size: 15 residues. V was trimmed by 4 bases and J by 1 base, leaving 13 bases between them. Germline CDR1 is SQVTM and CDR2 is ANQGSEA. As DNA, the CDR3 is TGCAGCGTTGTGTACGGGGCTCAGAACACCGGGGAGCTGTTTTTT. Amino acid sequence: CSVVYGAQNTGELFF.